Following are 30 T cell receptor beta chains from one sample sequenced in a study of blood T cell repertoires in COVID-19. The repertoire was sequenced with immunoSEQ multiplex PCR; TCRdb's copy has only in-frame clones and lacks some. The data contain 300,000 to 400,000 clones, 80% to 90% of them singletons. Specimen: peripheral blood. The receptors were gathered from an older woman with COVID-19, enrolled during active disease.

The rearrangement uses TRBV13 and TRBJ2-1; TRBD1 matches at 7 bases. With V trimmed by 4 bases and J by 5 bases, 11 bases remained unmatched. CDR3 length equals 16 residues. The germline gives CDR1 PRHDT, CDR2 FYEKMQ (reference sequence). This CDR3 is CASSSYPRTGDNEQFF. The CDR3, as DNA: TGTGCCAGCAGCTCTTATCCGAGGACAGGTGACAATGAGCAGTTCTTC.

The CDR3 loop reads CASSTRGNTEAFF. The CDR3 DNA reads TGTGCCAGTAGTACTCGGGGTAACACTGAAGCTTTCTTT. The chain links TRBV19 to TRBJ1-1, with D unresolved. Trimming cost V 4 bases and J 2 bases, with 8 bases left between them. CDR3 size: 13 residues. Per germline, CDR1 LNHDA and CDR2 SQIVND (reference sequence).

The gene calls are TRBV5-4 and TRBJ1-4; 9 bases line up with TRBD1. CDR1 SGHNT and CDR2 YYREEE come from the germline V gene (reference sequence). The CDR3 extends over 15 amino acids. V shed 4 bases, J shed 2 bases, and the junction held 3 bases outside the gene matches. The chain's CDR3 is CASSPGTGTNEKLFF. The DNA of the CDR3 is TGTGCCAGCAGCCCGGGGACAGGGACTAATGAAAAACTGTTTTTT.

The rearrangement links TRBV5-1 to TRBJ1-2; maybe TRBD1 (5 bases). There are 15 residues in the CDR3. Germline V lookup: CDR1 SGHRS, CDR2 YFSETQ. V was pared by 1 base and J by 4 bases, with 14 bases between. The CDR3 bases are TGCGCCAGCAGCTTGTATGCCGACAGCCCCTATGGCTACACCTTC. This encodes CASSLYADSPYGYTF.

V and J are TRBV6-6 and TRBJ1-6; D gene unclear. Trimming cost V 5 bases and J 5 bases, with 13 bases left between them. This CDR3 is built from 15 residues. In germline, CDR1 is MNHNY, CDR2 SVGAGI (reference sequence). CDR3 coding DNA: TGTGCCAGCAGTAAGACTGATTGGCATAATTCACCCCTCCACTTT. This gives the protein CASSKTDWHNSPLHF.

The genes are TRBV5-4 and TRBJ1-1, with D unclear. V lost 4 bases, J lost 3 bases, and 10 bases lay in between. This CDR3 is 13 amino acids long. CDR1 and CDR2 from the germline V gene are SGHNT and YYREEE (reference sequence). This chain's CDR3 is CASSREADTEAFF. CDR3 nucleotide sequence: TGTGCCAGCAGCCGTGAGGCGGACACTGAAGCTTTCTTT.

This clone was recorded at least ten times. The chain is built from TRBV7-3 and TRBJ1-1; 9 bases line up with TRBD1. This CDR3 has 16 residues. The V gene end was trimmed by 4 bases and the J gene end by 2 bases; junction bases not matched to a gene: 8. The germline gives CDR1 SGHTA, CDR2 FQGTGA. The CDR3 sequence is CASSSFPGQGNTEAFF. CDR3 bases: TGTGCCAGCAGCTCGTTCCCGGGACAGGGAAACACTGAAGCTTTCTTT.

This chain joins TRBV5-4 and TRBJ1-2; the D gene is possibly TRBD1 (6 bases). From germline, CDR1 is SGHNT and CDR2 YYREEE (reference sequence). Between the trimmed V and J ends, which lost 1 base and 2 bases, there was a span of 15 bases. CDR3 length: 16 residues. This CDR3 reads CASSLPNDRINYGYTF. The CDR3, as DNA: TGTGCCAGCAGCTTGCCGAACGACAGGATAAACTATGGCTACACCTTC.

The CDR3 DNA follows: TGTGCCAGTAGTATGCGTCCGAGATTAAACCCTAATGAAAAACTGTTTTTT. Translating it yields CASSMRPRLNPNEKLFF. This rearrangement joins TRBV19 to TRBJ1-4; D is unresolved. CDR1 is LNHDA, CDR2 SQIVND, per germline (reference sequence). CDR3 length: 17 amino acids. V lost 3 bases and J lost 3, with 17 bases in between.

This clone was counted a few times. The chain has TRBV7-9 and TRBJ1-5; D is perhaps TRBD1 (5 bases). Germline V gene data show CDR1 as SEHNR and CDR2 as FQNEAQ (reference sequence). The CDR3 extends over 15 amino acids. V was pared by 4 bases and J by 10 bases, with 20 bases between. The CDR3: CASSSWQGPSTPQHF. In DNA, the CDR3 is TGTGCCAGCAGCTCATGGCAGGGCCCCTCAACTCCCCAGCATTTT. The entire variable domain, with the rest obtained from reference TRBV7-9 and TRBJ1-5, is as follows: DTGVSQNPRHKITKRGQNVTFRCDPISEHNRLYWYRQTLGQGPEFLTYFQNEAQLEKSRLLSDRFSAERPKGSFSTLEIQRTEQGDSAMYLCASSSWQGPSTPQHFGDGTRLSIL.

This clone was seen only a few times. J is TRBJ1-5 and V is TRBV19, with D perhaps matching TRBD1 (6 bases). Germline V gives CDR1 LNHDA, CDR2 SQIVND (reference sequence). The CDR3 sequence is 13 residues long. Trimming left V 10 bases short and J 4 bases short, with 14 bases between. The CDR3 DNA is TGTGCCACCTTCTCAGGGGTTAATCAGCCCCAGCATTTT. As protein: CATFSGVNQPQHF.

The chain recombines TRBV18 with TRBJ1-3; 10 nucleotides match TRBD1. Trimming removed 6 bases from V and 0 bases from J; junction bases left unmatched: 14. This CDR3 contains 19 residues. Germline values: CDR1 KGHSH, CDR2 LQKENI. For the CDR3, the DNA is TGTGCCAGCTCTAAGGGGCTGGGGACAGGGGCGTCCTCTGGAAACACCATATATTTT. Amino acids: CASSKGLGTGASSGNTIYF.

V and J are TRBV5-4 and TRBJ2-2; 9 bases fit TRBD2. The CDR3 has 15 residues. In germline, CDR1 is SGHNT, CDR2 YYREEE (reference sequence). V lost 4 bases to trimming and J lost 7 bases; unmatched junction nucleotides: 8. In DNA, the CDR3 is TGTGCCAGCAGCGGGACTAGCTCAGGTGTCGGGGAGCTGTTTTTT. This gives the protein CASSGTSSGVGELFF. The whole variable domain, filled in from reference TRBV5-4 and TRBJ2-2, reads ETGVTQSPTHLIKTRGQQVTLRCSSQSGHNTVSWYQQALGQGPQFIFQYYREEENGRGNFPPRFSGLQFPNYSSELNVNALELDDSALYLCASSGTSSGVGELFFGEGSRLTVL.

The chain couples TRBV5-4 to TRBJ1-2, with 8 nucleotides matching TRBD1. The J segment lost 4 bases and the V segment lost 5 bases, leaving 4 bases of the junction unmatched. Germline CDR1 reads SGHNT; CDR2 reads YYREEE (reference sequence). This CDR3 region has 13 residues. The CDR3 nucleotides read TGTGCCAGCAGTTTCGACAGGGGCTATGGCTACACCTTC. Its protein is CASSFDRGYGYTF.

CDR3 sequence: CASSITTYNEQFF. The CDR3 DNA reads TGTGCCAGCAGCATTACTACCTACAATGAGCAGTTCTTC. V usage is TRBV7-9 and J usage is TRBJ2-1; D is unclear. Germline V gives CDR1 SEHNR, CDR2 FQNEAQ (reference sequence). The CDR3 runs to 13 residues. Trimming took 5 bases from V and 2 from J, leaving 7 bases between them.

The chain carries TRBV9 and TRBJ2-1; D is perhaps TRBD1 (6 bases). Germline CDR1 and CDR2: SGDLS and YYNGEE. V was shortened by 7 bases and J by 5 bases, with 7 bases between the two germline ends. This CDR3 has 11 residues. The CDR3 DNA reads as TGTGCCAGCGGGGGCAACAATGAGCAGTTCTTC. Protein sequence: CASGGNNEQFF.

V usage is TRBV2 and J usage is TRBJ1-6, with 7 nucleotides matching TRBD1. The CDR3 consists of 14 residues. The germline CDR1 and CDR2 sequences are SNHLY and FYNNEI. Germline trimming cut 7 bases from V and 9 bases from J; bases unmatched to any gene: 9. The CDR3 DNA reads TGTGCCAGCACCTTGACAGGGTCTGGTTCACCCCTCCACTTT. As protein: CASTLTGSGSPLHF.

CDR3 bases: TGTGCCAGCAGTAACCAGGGTACCGGGGCCAACGTCCTGACTTTC. Its translation is CASSNQGTGANVLTF. The J gene is TRBJ2-6, the V gene TRBV6-5; possibly TRBD1 for D (5 bases). The germline CDR1 and CDR2 sequences are MNHEY and SVGAGI. Trimming took 5 bases from V and 4 from J, leaving 12 bases between them. The CDR3 has 15 residues.

V is TRBV6-1 and J is TRBJ2-3; 10 nucleotides line up with TRBD2. The V and J ends lost 4 bases and 5 bases, in that order; junction bases with no gene match: 9. From germline, CDR1 is MNHNS and CDR2 SASEGT. This CDR3 has 16 residues. The CDR3 is CASSAQPSGGGDTQYF. The CDR3 region has the DNA TGTGCCAGCAGTGCCCAGCCTAGCGGGGGAGGAGATACGCAGTATTTT.

The V call is TRBV30, the J call TRBJ2-7; D is possibly TRBD1 (6 bases). There are 14 residues in the CDR3. V was pared by 5 bases and J by 0 bases, with 14 bases between. In germline, CDR1 is GTSNPN, CDR2 SVGIG (reference sequence). The CDR3, as DNA: TGTGCCTGGGGGCGGCAGGGGAGCTCCTACGAGCAGTACTTC. It yields the protein CAWGRQGSSYEQYF.

The chain is built from TRBV5-5 and TRBJ2-5, with 8 bases fitting TRBD2. The ends lost 0 bases at V and 1 base at J; junction bases unmatched: 8. The CDR3 extends over 17 amino acids. The germline gives CDR1 SGHKS, CDR2 YYEKEE (reference sequence). The DNA for the CDR3 is TGTGCCAGCAGCTTGGTGGGAATAGCGGGGCTCCAAGAGACCCAGTACTTC. Residues: CASSLVGIAGLQETQYF.

The V call is TRBV29-1, the J call TRBJ1-2, with TRBD1 as a possible D gene (5 bases). Germline-derived CDR1 and CDR2 are SQVTM and ANQGSEA. The germline V and J ends were trimmed by 4 bases and 5 bases, with 11 bases remaining between them. CDR3 length: 12 residues. The CDR3 protein is CSVAQGGYGYTF. CDR3 nucleotides: TGCAGCGTTGCGCAGGGAGGATATGGCTACACCTTC.

V usage is TRBV3-1 (or the pseudogene TRBV3-2) and J usage is TRBJ1-4; no reliable D call. Trimming pared 3 bases from V and 8 bases from J, leaving 4 bases between. The CDR3 runs 11 residues. Germline CDR1 LGHDT, CDR2 YNNKEL (reference sequence). The CDR3 sequence: CASSQREKLFF. The CDR3 DNA reads TGTGCCAGCAGCCAGAGGGAAAAACTGTTTTTT.

Points on this clone: The junction does not match germline at one end; this may be a read error. The chain carries TRBV10-2 and TRBJ1-2; a weak D match, TRBD1 (6 bases). This CDR3 region has 19 residues. Germline CDR1 reads WSHSY; CDR2 reads SAAADI. The CDR3 region is CASSDLGRGRRSGSYSYTF. In nucleotides, the CDR3 is TGCGCCAGCAGTGACTTGGGCAGGGGCAGACGGAGTGGGAGCTATAGCTACACCTTC.

This clone has just one count. The gene calls are TRBV7-9 and TRBJ2-5; a weak D match, TRBD2 (6 bases). This CDR3 has 13 residues. V dropped 5 bases and J dropped 5 bases, with 12 bases sitting between them. Germline V gene lookup returns CDR1 SEHNR and CDR2 FQNEAQ (reference sequence). The CDR3 DNA reads as TGTGCCAGCAGCCCAGGTGGAGGGGAGACCCAGTACTTC. Encoded protein: CASSPGGGETQYF.

This chain uses TRBV19 with TRBJ1-5, with D tentatively TRBD1 (6 bases). The V gene's germline CDR1 is LNHDA and CDR2 SQIVND (reference sequence). CDR3 length equals 17 residues. V was trimmed by 5 bases and J by 0 bases, leaving 17 bases between them. CDR3: CASSPQAGVFSNQPQHF. CDR3 in DNA: TGTGCCAGTAGTCCTCAGGCAGGGGTATTTAGCAATCAGCCCCAGCATTTT.

This clone turned up a few times. The V call is TRBV7-3, the J call TRBJ1-6; the D is unclear. V shed 4 bases and J shed 9 bases, with 10 bases lying between them. CDR3 length: 13 amino acids. Germline V gene lookup returns CDR1 SGHTA and CDR2 FQGTGA. The CDR3 DNA reads as TGTGCCAGCAGCTCGGGGTGGGGTTCACCCCTCCACTTT. Its translation: CASSSGWGSPLHF.

The rearrangement uses TRBV6-1 and TRBJ1-4; TRBD1 is a possible D gene (6 bases). There are 16 residues in the CDR3. Trimming took off 0 bases at V and 7 bases at J, with 15 bases between the two ends. CDR1 and CDR2 from the germline V gene are MNHNS and SASEGT. The CDR3 sequence is CASSEALRGAREKLFF. CDR3 bases: TGTGCCAGCAGTGAAGCGCTTCGGGGGGCGCGTGAAAAACTGTTTTTT.

The chain uses TRBV11-3 and TRBJ2-5, with 7 bases identical to TRBD1. Germline V gene sequence: CDR1 SGHNT, CDR2 YENEEA. CDR3 length: 13 amino acids. V was pared by 5 bases and J by 2 bases, with 2 bases of the junction left unmatched. Here the CDR3 DNA reads TGTGCCAGCAGCACACAGGGGCAAGAGACCCAGTACTTC. Encoded protein: CASSTQGQETQYF.

The V gene is TRBV4-1, the J gene TRBJ1-2, with a weak D call TRBD1 (6 bases). CDR1 and CDR2 (germline): MGHRA, YSYEKL. Deletions cut 2 bases from V and 5 bases from J, with 12 bases between. The CDR3 spans 14 residues. CDR3 amino acids: CASSQWTAPYGYTF. The CDR3 nucleotides read TGCGCCAGCAGCCAATGGACAGCACCTTATGGCTACACCTTC.